The 25 T cell receptor beta chains below were found in one sample sequenced in a study of cytomegalovirus exposure and HLA in healthy donors (dated by TCRdb to 2015 to 2018). Libraries were prepared through the immunoSEQ multiplex PCR assay. For the multiplex PCR, a mixture combining 60 forward primers for TCR Vbeta segments and 13 reverse primers for TCR Jbeta segments was used. TCRdb mirrors the immuneACCESS table, restricted to in-frame sequences. Some clones are absent from its copies; in checked studies, under half trace to an unresolved V gene, and the reason for the others is unknown. The sample table records about 160,000 clones; approximately 90% of these occur just once. The ten top clones hold more than 0.7% of the sample. Sequencing input: PBMCs. These receptor sequences come from a woman in her twenties or thirties in good health and CMV-seronegative.

The chain combines TRBV27 with TRBJ2-3; D unresolved. V gave up 3 bases and J gave up 11 bases, with 12 bases separating them. The CDR3 is 12 residues long. Germline CDR1 is MNHEY and CDR2 is SMNVEV (reference sequence). CDR3 loop: CASSLELPLQYF. In DNA, the CDR3 is TGTGCCAGCAGTTTGGAGCTGCCCCTGCAGTATTTT.

The chain recombines TRBV9 with TRBJ1-2; D not resolved. This CDR3 has 15 amino acids. The V end was cut by 0 bases, the J end by 6 bases, with 15 bases between. Germline V gives CDR1 SGDLS, CDR2 YYNGEE. The CDR3 DNA follows: TGTGCCAGCAGCGTAGGCATCGCGACTATAGATGGCTACACCTTC. Its protein is CASSVGIATIDGYTF. The full variable domain, with the rest looked up from reference TRBV9 and TRBJ1-2, is DSGVTQTPKHLITATGQRVTLRCSPRSGDLSVYWYQQSLDQGLQFLIQYYNGEERAKGNILERFSAQQFPDLHSELNLSSLELGDSALYFCASSVGIATIDGYTFGSGTRLTVV.

Note on this clone: Since no conserved phenylalanine or tryptophan closes the CDR3, a read error is the likely cause. The DNA of the CDR3 is TGTGCCAGCAGCCAAGCACAGGGACGCTACGAGCAGTACTCC. This codes for CASSQAQGRYEQYS. The genes are TRBV14 and TRBJ2-7; tentative D call: TRBD1 (6 bases). Trimming took 1 base from V and 3 from J, leaving 10 bases between them. This CDR3 is 14 amino acids long. Germline V lookup: CDR1 SGHDN, CDR2 FVKESK.

The chain joins TRBV27 to TRBJ1-4, with a weak D call TRBD1 (5 bases). The CDR3 has 18 residues. V was cut by 1 base and J by 7 bases, with 22 bases left in between. The V gene's germline CDR1 is MNHEY and CDR2 SMNVEV (reference sequence). The CDR3 bases are TGTGCCAGCAGTTTATTCGGGCAGGGAGGGGTTTTAGGTGAAAAACTGTTTTTT. Amino acids: CASSLFGQGGVLGEKLFF.

The V call is TRBV27, the J call TRBJ1-5; D not certain. Per the germline V gene, CDR1 is MNHEY and CDR2 is SMNVEV (reference sequence). The CDR3 totals 13 residues. The V end lost 4 bases, the J end lost 11 bases, and 15 bases lay between the germline ends. For the CDR3, the DNA is TGTGCCAGCAGTTCACGGGGATCGAGGGCCCAGCATTTT. As protein: CASSSRGSRAQHF.

The V and J genes are TRBV4-3 and TRBJ2-7; D is possibly TRBD2 (6 bases). V gave up 0 bases and J gave up 2 bases, with 8 bases separating them. This CDR3 is 14 amino acids long. From germline, CDR1 is LGHNA and CDR2 YSLEER. CDR3 sequence reads: CASSQDGGTYEQYF. The CDR3 DNA is TGCGCCAGCAGCCAAGATGGCGGGACCTACGAGCAGTACTTC.

This chain uses TRBV7-2 with TRBJ1-2; no reliable D call. This CDR3 region has 13 residues. V was shortened by 5 bases and J by 2 bases, with 9 bases between the two germline ends. Germline V gene sequence: CDR1 SGHTA, CDR2 FQGNSA. The CDR3 sequence is CASSPSGNYGYTF. The CDR3 bases are TGTGCCAGCAGCCCCTCCGGGAACTATGGCTACACCTTC.

V and J are TRBV30 and TRBJ1-1; tentatively, D is TRBD1 (5 bases). This CDR3 region has 11 residues. Germline V CDR1 and CDR2: GTSNPN, SVGIG (reference sequence). V was cut by 3 bases and J by 10 bases, with 12 bases left in between. This CDR3 is CAWSFGGGAFF. CDR3 DNA sequence: TGTGCCTGGAGCTTCGGGGGAGGAGCTTTCTTT.

This clone was observed a few times. J is TRBJ1-5 and V is TRBV6-4; 8 nucleotides agree with TRBD1. J was trimmed by 0 bases and V by 6 bases; bases with no gene match: 4. CDR1 and CDR2 from the germline V gene are MRHNA and SNTAGT. This CDR3 is 15 amino acids long. CDR3 bases: TGTGCCAGCAGCCGGACAGGGAATAGCAATCAGCCCCAGCATTTT. This encodes CASSRTGNSNQPQHF.

The chain links TRBV7-3 to TRBJ1-5; 7 positions agree with TRBD1. The germline V gene has CDR1 SGHTA and CDR2 FQGTGA. This CDR3 has 15 amino acids. V was clipped by 1 base and J by 3 bases; unmatched bases: 3. The CDR3 reads CASSLNTGDNQPQHF. The CDR3 DNA reads TGTGCCAGCAGCTTAAACACAGGGGACAATCAGCCCCAGCATTTT.

This sequence joins TRBV6-5 and TRBJ2-5; 8 nucleotides agree with TRBD1. The germline V gene encodes CDR1 MNHEY and CDR2 SVGAGI. The CDR3 length is 13 residues. V shed 6 bases and J 5 bases; nucleotides not matched to a gene: 5. CDR3 in amino acids: CASRVTGVETQYF. CDR3 nucleotide sequence: TGTGCCAGCAGAGTGACAGGGGTCGAGACCCAGTACTTC.

The J gene is TRBJ2-5, the V gene TRBV29-1; 8 bases line up with TRBD1. Germline CDR1 is SQVTM and CDR2 is ANQGSEA. The CDR3 contains 14 residues. J was trimmed by 1 base and V by 1 base; bases with no gene match: 2. This chain's CDR3 is CSVEAGQGQETQYF. As DNA, the CDR3 is TGCAGCGTTGAAGCCGGACAGGGCCAAGAGACCCAGTACTTC.

This rearrangement joins TRBV7-3 to TRBJ2-6; D perhaps matches TRBD1 (5 bases). The CDR3 runs 15 residues. V gave up 3 bases and J gave up 0 bases, with 6 bases separating them. Per the germline V gene, CDR1 is SGHTA and CDR2 is FQGTGA. CDR3 protein: CASSFTGSGANVLTF. CDR3 DNA sequence: TGTGCCAGCAGCTTTACAGGCTCTGGGGCCAACGTCCTGACTTTC. The whole variable domain, filled in from reference TRBV7-3 and TRBJ2-6, reads GAGVSQTPSNKVTEKGKYVELRCDPISGHTALYWYRQSLGQGPEFLIYFQGTGAADDSGLPNDRFFAVRPEGSVSTLKIQRTERGDSAVYLCASSFTGSGANVLTFGAGSRLTVL.

The chain has TRBV7-2 and TRBJ1-1, with unresolved D. Germline CDR1 reads SGHTA; CDR2 reads FQGNSA. The CDR3 runs 14 residues. Trimming pared 0 bases from V and 2 bases from J, leaving 7 bases between. The CDR3 DNA reads TGTGCCAGCAGCTTAGCCGCAGGAAACACTGAAGCTTTCTTT. It encodes CASSLAAGNTEAFF.

V is TRBV25-1 and J is TRBJ2-7; 12 positions match TRBD2. The germline gives CDR1 MGHDK, CDR2 SYGVNS. The CDR3 is made up of 15 amino acids. With V trimmed by 3 bases and J by 3 bases, 3 bases remained unmatched. CDR3 bases: TGTGCCAGCAGTGATCGGACTAGCGGGGTCTACGAGCAGTACTTC. Encoded protein: CASSDRTSGVYEQYF.

The V call is TRBV6-5, the J call TRBJ2-5; unclear D gene. This CDR3 has 13 amino acids. Germline V gene data show CDR1 as MNHEY and CDR2 as SVGAGI. V was pared by 0 bases and J by 11 bases, with 13 bases between. DNA of the CDR3: TGTGCCAGCAGTTACTCGGATGATGGAGCGCAGTACTTC. It encodes CASSYSDDGAQYF.

V and J are TRBV29-1 and TRBJ2-5; D is possibly TRBD1 (7 bases). The end of the DNA aligns better with TRBJ2-7, so the J call may be wrong. The CDR3 totals 13 residues. Germline assignment: CDR1 SQVTM and CDR2 ANQGSEA. The CDR3 reads CSVDRQGGYEQYF. The CDR3 DNA follows: TGCAGCGTTGATAGGCAGGGGGGCTACGAGCAGTACTTC.

V is TRBV6-4 and J is TRBJ2-3, with TRBD2 matching over 9 bases. Germline V CDR1 and CDR2: MRHNA, SNTAGT. Trimming took 4 bases from V and 0 from J; bases not matched to a gene: 5. The CDR3 is made up of 16 amino acids. The CDR3 nucleotides are TGTGCCAGCAGTGCCCTAGCGGGGTCTAGCACAGATACGCAGTATTTT. It translates to CASSALAGSSTDTQYF.

The chain recombines TRBV5-6 with TRBJ1-1; 7 bases agree with TRBD1. This CDR3 is built from 17 residues. V lost 4 bases to trimming and J lost 0 bases; unmatched junction nucleotides: 12. The germline V gene has CDR1 SGHDT and CDR2 YYEEEE. The CDR3: CASSLDRMGKMNTEAFF. In DNA form, the CDR3 reads TGTGCCAGCAGCCTGGACAGGATGGGCAAAATGAACACTGAAGCTTTCTTT.

V usage is TRBV5-1 and J usage is TRBJ1-4, with D possibly TRBD1 on 6 matching bases. The CDR3 sequence is 16 residues long. Trimming shortened V by 2 bases and J by 3 bases, and 14 bases separated the two germline ends. CDR1 and CDR2 (germline): SGHRS, YFSETQ. CDR3 residues: CASSFDLQGANEKLFF. In nucleotides, the CDR3 is TGCGCCAGCAGCTTCGATCTACAGGGCGCTAATGAAAAACTGTTTTTT.

A few counts support this clone. V usage is TRBV28 and J usage is TRBJ1-1; 10 bases map to TRBD1. V was pared by 6 bases and J by 5 bases, with 12 bases of the junction left unmatched. The CDR3 runs 16 residues. Germline values: CDR1 MDHEN, CDR2 SYDVKM. In DNA form, the CDR3 reads TGTGCCAGCAGACCCGCTAGACAGGGGGCAAGAACTGAAGCTTTCTTT. Protein: CASRPARQGARTEAFF.

The chain employs TRBV19 and TRBJ2-1, with 12 bases aligning to TRBD2. The germline gives CDR1 LNHDA, CDR2 SQIVND (reference sequence). This CDR3 is built from 15 residues. V shed 4 bases, J shed 9 bases, and the junction held 7 bases outside the gene matches. The CDR3 DNA follows: TGTGCCAGTAGTACCCTAGCGGGAGGGCCTGGTGAGCAGTTCTTC. Its protein is CASSTLAGGPGEQFF.

The chain carries TRBV7-9 and TRBJ1-6; TRBD1 might be the D (6 bases). Trimming cost V 4 bases and J 8 bases, with 12 bases left between them. This CDR3 is 14 amino acids long. Germline V CDR1 and CDR2: SEHNR, FQNEAQ (reference sequence). The DNA for the CDR3 is TGTGCCAGCAGCTCGGGACATAGAGATTCACCCCTCCACTTT. Protein product: CASSSGHRDSPLHF. The whole variable domain, remainder taken from reference TRBV7-9 and TRBJ1-6, is DTGVSQNPRHKITKRGQNVTFRCDPISEHNRLYWYRQTLGQGPEFLTYFQNEAQLEKSRLLSDRFSAERPKGSFSTLEIQRTEQGDSAMYLCASSSGHRDSPLHFGNGTRLTVT.

In its sample, this clone was seen once. CDR3 nucleotide sequence: TGTGCCAGCAGTGACCGGGGGGGGGATAGCAATCAGCCCCAGCATTTT. It is translated as CASSDRGGDSNQPQHF. The V gene is TRBV6-4, the J gene TRBJ1-5; a weak D match, TRBD1 (5 bases). CDR1 and CDR2 (germline): MRHNA, SNTAGT. The CDR3 has 16 residues. Trimming stripped 2 bases from V and 0 bases from J, with 11 bases between.

The count of this clone is one. The chain combines TRBV6-6 with TRBJ2-1; TRBD2 matches at 7 bases. The CDR3 extends over 15 amino acids. Germline CDR1 MNHNY, CDR2 SVGAGI (reference sequence). The ends lost 6 bases at V and 7 bases at J; junction bases unmatched: 12. The CDR3 nucleotides are TGTGCCAGCAGATCGCCCGGACTAGGGGCTAATGAGCAGTTCTTC. Translation gives CASRSPGLGANEQFF.